Sequencing of this T cell receptor (beta chain) was carried out in a study of shared clonotypes between healthy human individuals. Overall study findings and caveats: It was the non-shared clonotypes that had lower generation probabilities than clonotypes shared by all four donors.

Worth noting for this clone: What it recognizes is unknown. At the DNA level, this CDR3 is encoded by other sequences in the same sample as well.

Deep level was the assay's run setting. Generated by immunoSEQ multiplex PCR, the TCRdb table keeps only in-frame clones and is missing some. The sample yields 1 million to 1.3 million clones, 78% seen once. This CDR3 is built from 14 residues. V gave up 6 bases and J gave up 2 bases; unmatched junction bases: 5. Germline V CDR1 and CDR2: SGHTA, FQGNSA. The TCR originated in a man aged 18-30 years in good health. Some clones in this sample may be carry-over from other donors' samples. The chain couples TRBV7-2 to TRBJ2-7, with 9 nucleotides matching TRBD2. Sequencing was performed on memory CD4+ T cells from PBMCs. Subset in this sample: CD45RA-negative fraction. CDR3 sequence (DNA): TGTGCCAGCAGTCAACTAGCGGGCGCCTACGAGCAGTACTTC. This translates into CASSQLAGAYEQYF.